This T cell receptor beta chain was sequenced in a study of blood T cell repertoires in COVID-19. The table came from immunoSEQ multiplex PCR; TCRdb's copy has only in-frame clones and leaves some out. The profile shows approximately 210,000 clones, 87% of them singletons. The CDR3 covers 14 residues. The germline V gene encodes CDR1 MGHRA and CDR2 YSYEKL. The V gene lost 1 base and the J gene lost 3 bases, with 9 bases spanning the gap. This clone was counted only a few times. The sequence was collected from a man aged 35 to 55 with active or convalescent COVID-19. The genes are TRBV4-1 and TRBJ1-2; no reliable D call. Sequencing was carried out using peripheral blood. The CDR3 nucleotides are TGCGCCAGCAGCCAAGTTCTCAGCGACTATGGCTACACCTTC. It codes for CASSQVLSDYGYTF.